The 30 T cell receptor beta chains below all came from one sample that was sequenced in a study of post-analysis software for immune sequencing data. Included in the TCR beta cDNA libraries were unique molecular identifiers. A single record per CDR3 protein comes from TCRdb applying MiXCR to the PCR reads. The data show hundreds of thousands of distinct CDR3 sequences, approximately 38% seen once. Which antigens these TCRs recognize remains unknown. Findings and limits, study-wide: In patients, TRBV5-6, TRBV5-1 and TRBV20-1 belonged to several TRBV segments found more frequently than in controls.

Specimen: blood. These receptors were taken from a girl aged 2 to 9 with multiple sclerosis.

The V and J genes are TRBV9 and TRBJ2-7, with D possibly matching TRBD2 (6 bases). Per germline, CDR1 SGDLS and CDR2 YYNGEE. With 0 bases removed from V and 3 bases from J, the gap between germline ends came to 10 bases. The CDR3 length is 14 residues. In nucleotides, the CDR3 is TGTGCCAGCAGCGTAGCTCCGGAGGGCTACGAGCAGTACTTC. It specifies CASSVAPEGYEQYF.

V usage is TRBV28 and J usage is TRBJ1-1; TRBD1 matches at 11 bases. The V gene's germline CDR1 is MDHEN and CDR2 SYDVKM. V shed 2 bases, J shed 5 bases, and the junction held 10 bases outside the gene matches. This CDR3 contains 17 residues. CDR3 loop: CASSLDRTGGSRTEAFF. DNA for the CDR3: TGTGCCAGCAGTTTAGACCGGACAGGGGGCTCCAGGACTGAAGCTTTCTTT.

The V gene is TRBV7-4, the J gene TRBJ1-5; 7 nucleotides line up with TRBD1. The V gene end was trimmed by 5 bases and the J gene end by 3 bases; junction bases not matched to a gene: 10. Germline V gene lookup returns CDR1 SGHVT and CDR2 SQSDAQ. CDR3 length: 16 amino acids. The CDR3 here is CASSPWGQPYNQPQHF. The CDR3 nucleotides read TGTGCCAGCAGCCCGTGGGGACAGCCCTACAATCAGCCCCAGCATTTT.

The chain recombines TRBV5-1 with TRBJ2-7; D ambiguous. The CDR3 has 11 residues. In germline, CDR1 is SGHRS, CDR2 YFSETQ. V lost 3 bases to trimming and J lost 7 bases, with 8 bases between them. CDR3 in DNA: TGCGCCAGCAGCTCCGGCTTAGAGCAGTACTTC. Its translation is CASSSGLEQYF.

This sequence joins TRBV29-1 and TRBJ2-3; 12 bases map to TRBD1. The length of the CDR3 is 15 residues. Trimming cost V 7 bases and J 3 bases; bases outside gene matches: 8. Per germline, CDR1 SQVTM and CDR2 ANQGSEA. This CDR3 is CSAGTGGASTDTQYF. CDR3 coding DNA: TGCAGCGCCGGGACAGGGGGCGCGTCGACAGATACGCAGTATTTT.

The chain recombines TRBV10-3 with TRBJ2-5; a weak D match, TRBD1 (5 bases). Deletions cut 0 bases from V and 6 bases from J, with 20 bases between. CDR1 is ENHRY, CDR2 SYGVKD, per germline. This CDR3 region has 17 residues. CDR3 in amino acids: CAISESAWGTLGKTQYF. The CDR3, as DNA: TGTGCCATCAGTGAGTCGGCGTGGGGCACCCTGGGAAAGACCCAGTACTTC.

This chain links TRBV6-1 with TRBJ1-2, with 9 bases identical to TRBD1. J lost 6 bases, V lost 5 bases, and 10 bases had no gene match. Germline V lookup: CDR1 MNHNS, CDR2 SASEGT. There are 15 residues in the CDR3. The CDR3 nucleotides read TGTGCCAGCAGTTTGATACAGGGGGCGAGGGATGGCTACACCTTC. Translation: CASSLIQGARDGYTF.

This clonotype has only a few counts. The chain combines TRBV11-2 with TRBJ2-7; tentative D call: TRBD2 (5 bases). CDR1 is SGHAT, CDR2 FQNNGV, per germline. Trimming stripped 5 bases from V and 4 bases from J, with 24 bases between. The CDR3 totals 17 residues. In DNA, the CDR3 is TGTGCCAGCAGCCGTTTGGGGATCCGGGAAAGGGAGTACGAGCAGTACTTC. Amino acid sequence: CASSRLGIREREYEQYF.

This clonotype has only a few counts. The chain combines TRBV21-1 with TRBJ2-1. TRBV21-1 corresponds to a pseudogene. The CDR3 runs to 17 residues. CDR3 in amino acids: CASSKAISAGLYNEQFF. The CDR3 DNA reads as TGTGCCAGCAGCAAAGCCATCAGTGCAGGCCTCTACAATGAGCAGTTCTTC.

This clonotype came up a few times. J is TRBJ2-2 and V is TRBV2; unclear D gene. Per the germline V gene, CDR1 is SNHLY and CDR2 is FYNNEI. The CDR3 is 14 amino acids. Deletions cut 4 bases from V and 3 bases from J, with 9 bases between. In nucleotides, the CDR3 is TGTGCCAGCAGTGGCGACCGCTACACCGGGGAGCTGTTTTTT. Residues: CASSGDRYTGELFF.

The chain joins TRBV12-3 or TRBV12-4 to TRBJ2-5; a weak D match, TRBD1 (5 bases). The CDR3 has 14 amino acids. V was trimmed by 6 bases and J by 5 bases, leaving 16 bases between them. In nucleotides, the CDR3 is TGTGCCAGCAGCTCCGTCGTCCCAGGGGAGACCCAGTACTTC. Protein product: CASSSVVPGETQYF.

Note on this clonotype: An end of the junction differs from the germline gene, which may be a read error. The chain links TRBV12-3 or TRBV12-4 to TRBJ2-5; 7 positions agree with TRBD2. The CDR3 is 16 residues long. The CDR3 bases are TGTGTCAGCAGTCGCGGACTAGTTCCTCTCTCAGAGACCCAGTACTTC. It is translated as CVSSRGLVPLSETQYF.

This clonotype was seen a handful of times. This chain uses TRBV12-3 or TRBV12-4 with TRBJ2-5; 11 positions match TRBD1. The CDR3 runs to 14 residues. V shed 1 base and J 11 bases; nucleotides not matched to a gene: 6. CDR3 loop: CASSLVGTGGWQYF. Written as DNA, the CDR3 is TGTGCCAGCAGTTTAGTTGGGACAGGGGGATGGCAGTACTTC.

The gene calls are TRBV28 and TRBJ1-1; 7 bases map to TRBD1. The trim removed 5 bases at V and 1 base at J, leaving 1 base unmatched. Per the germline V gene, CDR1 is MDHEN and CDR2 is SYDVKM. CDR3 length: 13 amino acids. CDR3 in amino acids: CASSTGANTEAFF. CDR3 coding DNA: TGTGCCAGCAGTACAGGGGCGAACACTGAAGCTTTCTTT. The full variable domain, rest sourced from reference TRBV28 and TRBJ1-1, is DVKVTQSSRYLVKRTGEKVFLECVQDMDHENMFWYRQDPGLGLRLIYFSYDVKMKEKGDIPEGYSVSREKKERFSLILESASTNQTSMYLCASSTGANTEAFFGQGTRLTVV.

The CDR3, as DNA: TGCAGCGTTGAAGATCGGGCTAGCGGGAGAGGGTGGCGGCCTTACGAGCAGTACTTC. The encoded protein is CSVEDRASGRGWRPYEQYF. The chain uses TRBV29-1 and TRBJ2-5, with TRBD2 matching over 10 bases. The end of the DNA is better explained by TRBJ2-7, so the J call may be wrong. Germline CDR1 and CDR2: SQVTM and ANQGSEA. This CDR3 spans 19 amino acids.

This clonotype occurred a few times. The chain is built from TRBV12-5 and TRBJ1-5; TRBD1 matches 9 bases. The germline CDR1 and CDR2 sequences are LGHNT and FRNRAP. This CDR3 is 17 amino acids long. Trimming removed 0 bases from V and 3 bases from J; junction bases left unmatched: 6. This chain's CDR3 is CASGLVPTGGFNQPQHF. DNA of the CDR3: TGTGCTAGTGGTTTGGTACCCACAGGGGGCTTCAATCAGCCCCAGCATTTT.

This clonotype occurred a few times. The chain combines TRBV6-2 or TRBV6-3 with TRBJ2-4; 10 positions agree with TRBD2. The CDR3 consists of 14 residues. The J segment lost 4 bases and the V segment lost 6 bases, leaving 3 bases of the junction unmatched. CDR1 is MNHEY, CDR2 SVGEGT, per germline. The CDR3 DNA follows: TGTGCCAGCAGCGTTAGCGGGGGGAAAAACATTCAGTACTTC. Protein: CASSVSGGKNIQYF.

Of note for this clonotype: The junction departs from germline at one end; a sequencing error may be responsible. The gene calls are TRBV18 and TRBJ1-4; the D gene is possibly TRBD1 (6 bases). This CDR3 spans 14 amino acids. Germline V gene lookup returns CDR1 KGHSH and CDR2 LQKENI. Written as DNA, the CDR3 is TGTGCCAGCTCGCACAGGGAGGAGGCGGAAAAACGGTTTTTT. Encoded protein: CASSHREEAEKRFF.

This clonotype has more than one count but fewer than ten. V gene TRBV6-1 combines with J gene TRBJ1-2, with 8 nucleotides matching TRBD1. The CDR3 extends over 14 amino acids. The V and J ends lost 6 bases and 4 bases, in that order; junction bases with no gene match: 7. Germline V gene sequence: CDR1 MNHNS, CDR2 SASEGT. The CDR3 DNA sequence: TGTGCCAGCAGCGCCGGACAGGGCGGCTATGGCTACACCTTC. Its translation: CASSAGQGGYGYTF.

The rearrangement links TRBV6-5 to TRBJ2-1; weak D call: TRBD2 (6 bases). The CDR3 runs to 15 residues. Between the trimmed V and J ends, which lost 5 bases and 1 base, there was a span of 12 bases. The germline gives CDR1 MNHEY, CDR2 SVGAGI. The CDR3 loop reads CASSPGLPSYNEQFF. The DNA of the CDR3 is TGTGCCAGCAGTCCGGGACTTCCATCCTACAATGAGCAGTTCTTC.

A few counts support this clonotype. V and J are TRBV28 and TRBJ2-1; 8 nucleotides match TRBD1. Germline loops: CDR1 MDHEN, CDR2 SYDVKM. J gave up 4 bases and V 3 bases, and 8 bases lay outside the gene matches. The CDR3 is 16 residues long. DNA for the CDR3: TGTGCCAGCAGTTTCCTCAGACAGGGGCGGTACAATGAGCAGTTCTTC. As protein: CASSFLRQGRYNEQFF.

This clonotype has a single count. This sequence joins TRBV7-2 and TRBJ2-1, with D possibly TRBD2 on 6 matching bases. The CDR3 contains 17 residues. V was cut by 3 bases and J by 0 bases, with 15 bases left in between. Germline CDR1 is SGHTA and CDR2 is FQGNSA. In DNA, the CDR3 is TGTGCCAGCAGCTTTGTCGGGGGTACGAGCTCCTACAATGAGCAGTTCTTC. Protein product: CASSFVGGTSSYNEQFF.

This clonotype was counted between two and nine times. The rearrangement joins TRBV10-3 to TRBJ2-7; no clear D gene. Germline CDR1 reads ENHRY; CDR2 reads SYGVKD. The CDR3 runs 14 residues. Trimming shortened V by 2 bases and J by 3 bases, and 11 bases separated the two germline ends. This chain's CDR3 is CAISEPGQLYEQYF. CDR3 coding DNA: TGTGCCATCAGTGAGCCTGGGCAACTCTACGAGCAGTACTTC.

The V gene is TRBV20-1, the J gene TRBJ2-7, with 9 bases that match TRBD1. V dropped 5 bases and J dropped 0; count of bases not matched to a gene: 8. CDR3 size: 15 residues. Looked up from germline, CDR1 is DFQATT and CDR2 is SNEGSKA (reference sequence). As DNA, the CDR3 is TGCAGTGCTGATCGCCCGACAGGGGGCTCCTACGAGCAGTACTTC. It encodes CSADRPTGGSYEQYF.

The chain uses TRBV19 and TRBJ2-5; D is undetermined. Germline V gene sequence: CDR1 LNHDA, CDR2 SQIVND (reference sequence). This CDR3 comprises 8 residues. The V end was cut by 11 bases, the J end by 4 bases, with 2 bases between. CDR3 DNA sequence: TGTGCCGGAGAGACCCAGTACTTC. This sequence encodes CAGETQYF.

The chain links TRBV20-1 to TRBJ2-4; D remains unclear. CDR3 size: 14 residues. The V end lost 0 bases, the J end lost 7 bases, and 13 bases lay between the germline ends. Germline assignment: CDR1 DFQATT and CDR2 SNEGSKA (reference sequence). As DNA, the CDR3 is TGCAGTGCTAGAGATGTATCGCGTCTCAACATTCAGTACTTC. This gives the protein CSARDVSRLNIQYF.

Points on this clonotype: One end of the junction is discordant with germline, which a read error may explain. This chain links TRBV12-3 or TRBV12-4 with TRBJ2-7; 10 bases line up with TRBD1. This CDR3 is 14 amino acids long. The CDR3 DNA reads TGTACCAGCAGGGGGACAGGGGTCTCCTACGAGCAGTACTTC. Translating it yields CTSRGTGVSYEQYF.

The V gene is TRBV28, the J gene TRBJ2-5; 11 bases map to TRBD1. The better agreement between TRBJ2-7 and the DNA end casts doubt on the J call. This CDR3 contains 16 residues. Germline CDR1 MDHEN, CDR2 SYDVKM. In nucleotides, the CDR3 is TGTGCCAGCAGTTCTTCCGGGACAGGGGGTTATTACGAGCAGTACTTC. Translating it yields CASSSSGTGGYYEQYF.

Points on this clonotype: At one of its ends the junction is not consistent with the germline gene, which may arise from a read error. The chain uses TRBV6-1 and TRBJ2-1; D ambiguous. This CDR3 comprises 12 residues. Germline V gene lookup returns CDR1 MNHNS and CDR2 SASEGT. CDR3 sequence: CASSGDLNEQVF. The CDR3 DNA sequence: TGTGCCAGCAGTGGGGATCTCAATGAGCAGGTCTTC.

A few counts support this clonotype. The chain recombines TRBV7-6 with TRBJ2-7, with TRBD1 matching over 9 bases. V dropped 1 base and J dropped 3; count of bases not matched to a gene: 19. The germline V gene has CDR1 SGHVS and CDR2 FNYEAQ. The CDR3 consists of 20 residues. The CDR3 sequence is CASSLVDGTGIFGTGYEQYF. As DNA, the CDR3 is TGTGCCAGCAGCTTAGTCGACGGGACAGGGATATTCGGGACTGGCTACGAGCAGTACTTC.